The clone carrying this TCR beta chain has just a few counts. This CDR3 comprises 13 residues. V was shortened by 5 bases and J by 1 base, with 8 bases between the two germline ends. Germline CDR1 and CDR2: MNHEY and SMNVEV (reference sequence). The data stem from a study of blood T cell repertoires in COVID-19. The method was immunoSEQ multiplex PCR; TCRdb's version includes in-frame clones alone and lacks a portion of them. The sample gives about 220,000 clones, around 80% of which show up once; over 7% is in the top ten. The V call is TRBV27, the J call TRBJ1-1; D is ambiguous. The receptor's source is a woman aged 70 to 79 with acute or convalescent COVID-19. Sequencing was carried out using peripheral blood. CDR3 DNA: TGTGCCAGCAGTCCGGCGGGGAACACTGAAGCTTTCTTT. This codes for CASSPAGNTEAFF.